The sample holds many counts of the clone carrying this T cell receptor (beta chain). Its antigen is not identified. Germline V gene sequence: CDR1 SGHTA, CDR2 FQGNSA. Losses at the gene ends were 4 bases for V and 6 bases for J; bases not matched to a gene: 5. This CDR3 is 14 amino acids long. This entry belongs to a study of CD8+CD57+ T cells in acquired aplastic anemia. Overall study: Sorted CD4+ and CD8+ cells yielded DNA averaging about 3.1 ug. Study-level results: Patients and controls turned out to have roughly 31 CD8+ CDR3 sequences in common.

Genomic DNA served as template for TCR beta VDJ and CDR3 profiling. TCRdb reanalysed the reads using MiXCR and keeps one entry per CDR3 protein. Found here are 160,000 or so distinct CDR3 sequences, more than 40% of them singletons; the top ten hold roughly 30%. An expansion of CD8+CD57+ cells by flow cytometry had been shown in patients chosen for sequencing. Everyone among the patients had severe acquired aplastic anemia. Patients had not yet gotten any therapy when their blood was taken for sampling. This TCR derives from a human donor with aplastic anemia. This chain connects TRBV7-2 to TRBJ2-7; 11 nucleotides align to TRBD2. Sequences were obtained from sorted CD4+, CD8+, or CD8+CD57+ T cells (not recorded which) from PBMCs. This chain's CDR3 is CASSSIAGGGEQYF. CDR3 in DNA: TGTGCCAGCAGCTCCATAGCGGGAGGGGGCGAGCAGTACTTC. The full variable domain, its missing parts supplied by reference TRBV7-2 and TRBJ2-7, is GAGVSQSPSNKVTEKGKDVELRCDPISGHTALYWYRQSLGQGLEFLIYFQGNSAPDKSGLPSDRFSAERTGGSVSTLTIQRTQQEDSAVYLCASSSIAGGGEQYFGPGTRLTVT.